This T cell receptor (beta chain) originates from a study of T cell repertoires in cytomegalovirus infection. TCRdb fed the reads into MiXCR, producing one record per CDR3 protein. The table lists roughly 500,000 distinct CDR3 sequences, more than 15% of them singletons. CDR1 and CDR2 from the germline V gene are SGHRS and YFSETQ. J was trimmed by 5 bases and V by 4 bases; bases with no gene match: 8. The CDR3 totals 14 residues. The chain has TRBV5-1 and TRBJ2-5, with 7 bases lining up with TRBD1. The sequence derives from a human donor in good health (CMV status not recorded). Some clones in this sample may be carry-over from other donors' samples. The specimen was CD8+ T cells from PBMCs. The CDR3 protein is CASSLTGTAETQYF. CDR3 coding DNA: TGCGCCAGCAGCCTAACCGGGACAGCTGAGACCCAGTACTTC.